The entry that follows covers one TCR beta chain sequence. Its matching antigen is unknown. At one of its ends the junction is not consistent with the germline gene, which may arise from a read error. The V gene's germline CDR1 is SGHTS and CDR2 YDEGEE. This CDR3 region has 13 residues. Total RNA and DNA came together from around 18-30 mg of bulk tissue without cell sorting. This specimen belongs to a study of tumor-infiltrating lymphocytes in primary liver carcinoma. TCR beta cDNA was reverse-transcribed from about 0.45 ug of total RNA. The reaction used a constant-region primer and ProtoScript II reverse transcriptase. It was through three nested multiplex PCR rounds of slightly modified ARM-PCR that TCR beta libraries arose. Forward primers for TRBV1-TRBV30 and a C-beta reverse primer served the first two PCR rounds, at 10 cycles each. TCRdb ran MiXCR on the multiplex PCR reads and lists one entry per CDR3 protein. The sample contains about 200,000 distinct CDR3 sequences, approximately 80% of which appear only once.

General study results and limits: It was tumor-adjacent and tumor-blood pairs that overlapped less than tumor region pairs did.

This TCR was sampled from a middle-aged man with primary liver carcinoma and hepatitis B virus infection. Sequences were obtained from tumor tissue from primary liver carcinoma. This chain links TRBV5-8 with TRBJ2-1, with no clear D. Written as DNA, the CDR3 is TGTGTCAGCAGCTTGACCATGAGCAATGAGCAGTTCTTC. This codes for CVSSLTMSNEQFF. Full variable domain (outside the CDR3, taken from reference TRBV5-8 and TRBJ2-1): EAGVTQSPTHLIKTRGQQATLRCSPISGHTSVYWYQQALGLGLQFLLWYDEGEERNRGNFPPRFSGRQFPNYSSELNVNALELEDSALYLCVSSLTMSNEQFFGPGTRLTVL.